This T cell receptor (beta chain) was recovered during a study of cytomegalovirus exposure and HLA in healthy donors. Background on the study: A preliminary data release comprised around 85 million unique TCRs obtained from HLA-typed donors. Notes on the study in general: Specific recognition of CMV antigens was confirmed in vitro for three chains (all CMV-associated). Some TCR beta chains (164 of them) were listed as cytomegalovirus-associated. A prior analysis recorded that most TCR beta V segments were productive about 87% or about 30% of the time.

The V and J ends lost 9 bases and 0 bases, in that order; junction bases with no gene match: 7. CDR1 and CDR2 (germline): SGHTA, FQGNSA. The length of the CDR3 is 15 residues. A multiplex PCR was run with 60 Vbeta primers and 13 Jbeta primers. Clones were read by immunoSEQ multiplex PCR, and TCRdb kept only the in-frame ones, dropping some. The table has approximately 160,000 clones, about three quarters seen once. In regard to this clone: Its target is unknown.

The source of this sequence is a middle-aged woman in good health and CMV-seropositive. The sequenced sample consisted of PBMCs. V gene TRBV7-2 combines with J gene TRBJ1-5; TRBD1 matches 8 bases. The DNA for the CDR3 is TGTGCCAGTCAACTGGACAGGGATAGCAATCAGCCCCAGCATTTT. It is translated as CASQLDRDSNQPQHF.